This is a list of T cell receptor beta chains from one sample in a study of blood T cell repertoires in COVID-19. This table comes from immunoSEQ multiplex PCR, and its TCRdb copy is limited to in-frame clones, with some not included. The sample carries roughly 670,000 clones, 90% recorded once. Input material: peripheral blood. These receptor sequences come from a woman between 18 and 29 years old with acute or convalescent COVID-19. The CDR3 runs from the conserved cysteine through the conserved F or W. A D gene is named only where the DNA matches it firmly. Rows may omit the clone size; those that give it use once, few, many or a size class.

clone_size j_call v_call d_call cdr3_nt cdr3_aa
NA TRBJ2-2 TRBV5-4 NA TGTGCCAGCAGCTTGGCAGGGGCAGGCGGGGAGCTGTTTTTT CASSLAGAGGELFF
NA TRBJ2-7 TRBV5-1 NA TGCGCCAGCAGCGAGGCCCCGGTTTACGAGCAGTACTTC CASSEAPVYEQYF
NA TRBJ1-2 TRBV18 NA TGTGCCAGCTCACCCGAGTCTAACTATGGCTACACCTTC CASSPESNYGYTF
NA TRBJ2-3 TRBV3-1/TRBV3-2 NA TGTGCCAGCAGCCAAGTACCAGGAATTAGCACAGATACGCAGTATTTT CASSQVPGISTDTQYF
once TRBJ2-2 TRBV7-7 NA TGTGCCAGCAGCCTCAGGGAGGACACCGGGGAGCTGTTTTTT CASSLREDTGELFF
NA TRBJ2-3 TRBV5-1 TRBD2 TGCGCCAGCAGCTTGGCCGGAGCGGGAGGCACAGATACGCAGTATTTT CASSLAGAGGTDTQYF
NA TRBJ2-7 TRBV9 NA TGTGCCAGCAGCGTAGTAGGGGGCGAGCAGTACTTC CASSVVGGEQYF
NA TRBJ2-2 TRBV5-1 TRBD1 TGCGCCAGCATATCGGGACAGGGCGCCGGGGAGCTGTTTTTT CASISGQGAGELFF
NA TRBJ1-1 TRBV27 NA TGTGCCAGCAGTTTACACGGGGGGCGTAGCACTGAAGCTTTCTTT CASSLHGGRSTEAFF
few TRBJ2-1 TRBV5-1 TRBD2 TGCGCCAGCAGCTTGGCGCCTGGGGCTAGCGGGTATAATGAGCAGTTCTTC CASSLAPGASGYNEQFF
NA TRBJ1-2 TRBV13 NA TGTGCCAGCAGCTCAAGGACAGTTAACTATGGCTACACCTTC CASSSRTVNYGYTF
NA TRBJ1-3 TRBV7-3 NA TGTGCCAGCAGCTTATTTCCAGGGTTTGGAAACACCATATATTTT CASSLFPGFGNTIYF
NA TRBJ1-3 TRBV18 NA TGTGCCAGCTCACCAATAGGGGAAACTGGAAACACCATATATTTT CASSPIGETGNTIYF
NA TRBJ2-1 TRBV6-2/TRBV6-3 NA TGTGCCAGCAGTTACGGGAGAACGGTCAACAATGAGCAGTTCTTC CASSYGRTVNNEQFF
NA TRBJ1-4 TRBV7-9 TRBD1 TGTGCCAGCAGCTTAGGACAGGGTGATGAAAAACTGTTTTTT CASSLGQGDEKLFF
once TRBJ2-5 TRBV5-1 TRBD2 TGCGCCAGCAGCTTAGGACTAGCGGGGAACTTCCAAGAGACCCAGTACTTC CASSLGLAGNFQETQYF
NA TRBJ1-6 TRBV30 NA TGTGCCTGGAGTCCACTAGCAGGTCTGAATTCACCCCTCCACTTT CAWSPLAGLNSPLHF
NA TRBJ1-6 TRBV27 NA TGTGCCAGCAGTTTATACAGGGCTTCACCCCTCCACTTT CASSLYRASPLHF
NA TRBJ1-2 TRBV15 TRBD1 TGTGCCACCCTTCTAGGACAGGGGGCGTTTTACTATGGCTACACCTTC CATLLGQGAFYYGYTF
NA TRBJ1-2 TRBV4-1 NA TGCGCCAGCATGCAGGTCCGGGGTTCGGTTGGCTACACCTTC CASMQVRGSVGYTF
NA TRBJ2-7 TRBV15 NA TGTGCCACCCGGGTGAGACAGTACTACGAGCAGTACTTC CATRVRQYYEQYF
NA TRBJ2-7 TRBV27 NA TGTGCCAGCAGGACTCCTGGACAGCCCTACGAGCAGTACTTC CASRTPGQPYEQYF
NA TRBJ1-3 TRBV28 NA TGTGCCAGCAGTTTAAGCGGGGCAGCCTCTGGAAACACCATATATTTT CASSLSGAASGNTIYF
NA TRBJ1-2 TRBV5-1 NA TGCGCCAGCTATAGTGGGGGCGGCTACACCTTC CASYSGGGYTF
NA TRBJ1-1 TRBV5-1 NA TGCGCCAGCAGCTCAGGGTTTTCTGAAGCTTTCTTT CASSSGFSEAFF
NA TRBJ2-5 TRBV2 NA TGTGCCAGCAACGGAAGTCCCTTAAGCGGAGAGACCCAGTACTTC CASNGSPLSGETQYF
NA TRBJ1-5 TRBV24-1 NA TGTGCCACCAGTGATTTATATCCCGAGCCCCAGCATTTT CATSDLYPEPQHF
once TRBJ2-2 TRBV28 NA TGTGCCAGCAGTATCCCTCCGGGGTTCACCGGGGAGCTGTTTTTT CASSIPPGFTGELFF
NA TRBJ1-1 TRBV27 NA TGTGCCAGCAGCCGATGGGACTTGAACACTGAAGCTTTCTTT CASSRWDLNTEAFF
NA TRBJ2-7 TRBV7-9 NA TGTGCCAGCAGCCGGGGGAGGGGGTCCACCTACGAGCAGTACTTC CASSRGRGSTYEQYF
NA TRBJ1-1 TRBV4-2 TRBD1 TGTGCCAGCAGCCACGAGGACAGGGGCACGACTGAAGCTTTCTTT CASSHEDRGTTEAFF
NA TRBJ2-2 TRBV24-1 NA TGTGCCACCAGTGATAACCGGGTATACGCGAACACCGGGGAGCTGTTTTTT CATSDNRVYANTGELFF
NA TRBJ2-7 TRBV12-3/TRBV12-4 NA TGTGCCAGCACCCTAGGGGCAGGGAACGAGCAGTACTTC CASTLGAGNEQYF
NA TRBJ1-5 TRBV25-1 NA TGTGCCAGCGTCCTGAGTCTTCAGCCCCAGCATTTT CASVLSLQPQHF
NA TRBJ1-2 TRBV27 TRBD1 TGTGCCAGCACCTCGACAGGGAGGAATGGCTACACCTTC CASTSTGRNGYTF
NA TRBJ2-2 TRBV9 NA TGTGCCAGCTCCAGGCTCGCCGGGGAGCTGTTTTTT CASSRLAGELFF
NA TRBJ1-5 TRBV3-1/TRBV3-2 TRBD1 TGTGCCAGCAGCCAAGGAGGGGGCCAGCCCCAGCATTTT CASSQGGGQPQHF
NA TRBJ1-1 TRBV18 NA TGTGCCAGCTCTCCTCAGGGGAACACTGAAGCTTTCTTT CASSPQGNTEAFF
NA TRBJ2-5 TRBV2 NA TGTGCCAGCAGTCGACAGCAAGAGACCCAGTACTTC CASSRQQETQYF
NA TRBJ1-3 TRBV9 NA TGTGCCAGCAGCGTAGGGGTGGGCTTAGAGAACACCATATATTTT CASSVGVGLENTIYF
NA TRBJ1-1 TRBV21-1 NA TGTGCCAGCAGCGGTAGGTCACAGGGGGCGGTTGACACTGAAGCTTTCTTT CASSGRSQGAVDTEAFF
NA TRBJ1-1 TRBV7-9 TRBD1 TGTGCCAGTCAGGGGGCTGGTGAAGCTTTCTTT CASQGAGEAFF
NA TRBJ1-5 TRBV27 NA TGTGCCAGCAGTCTATCGGGCCTCAATCAGCCCCAGCATTTT CASSLSGLNQPQHF
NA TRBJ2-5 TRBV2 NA TGTGCCAGCAGTGCGGGGACTCCGAATCAAGAGACCCAGTACTTC CASSAGTPNQETQYF